This TCR beta chain was identified during a study of tissue T cells after allogeneic stem cell transplantation. Here immunoSEQ multiplex PCR was the method, and the copy in TCRdb shows in-frame clones only, minus some. The sample holds 5,000 or so clones, 45% to 55% seen once. Time point reported: mouse harvest day 7 after allogeneic transplant. Each mouse received 10^7 T-cell-depleted marrow cells plus 10^6 splenic CD5+ T cells by tail vein. Worth noting for this clone: Gene names refer to mouse genes.

This TCR derives from a female BALB/c mouse given C57BL/6 T cells with graft-versus-host disease after an allogeneic hematopoietic cell transplant. The sample comprised gut tissue.

This chain's CDR3 is CASSLSAREDTQYF. The part of the CDR3 DNA that was read is TGTGCCAGCAGTCTGTCTGCCAGGGAAGACACCCAGTAC. The chain recombines TRBV26 with TRBJ2-5; TRBD1 is a possible D gene (5 bases). Read coverage stops 1 residue before the CDR3 terminus; the germline J gene supplies the remainder. CDR3 length equals 14 residues. V lost 0 bases and J lost 4, with 8 bases in between. Germline loops: CDR1 KGHPV, CDR2 FQNQEV (reference sequence).